The 29 T cell receptor beta chains listed next were all sequenced from one sample in a study of beta chain features in type 1 diabetes. General study results and limits: Type 1 diabetes patients had moderately but significantly shorter TCRB CDR3s in all four CD4+ subsets.

These receptors have no identified antigens. What was sequenced were expressed TCRB transcripts, since all of the isolated RNA had been reverse transcribed. Here immunoSEQ multiplex PCR was the method, and the copy in TCRdb shows in-frame clones only, minus some. In the table there are approximately 150,000 clones, roughly 10% of which are singletons. The source material was central memory CD4+ T cells from blood. The source of these receptors is a man in his thirties or forties with type 1 diabetes.

This clone was observed a handful of times. In nucleotides, the CDR3 is TGTGCCAGCAGAGCCGACAGGGGCCCAATTGAAAAACTGTTTTTT. Protein sequence: CASRADRGPIEKLFF. V usage is TRBV2 and J usage is TRBJ1-4; 8 bases align to TRBD1. The CDR3 loop spans 15 amino acids. The germline CDR1 and CDR2 sequences are SNHLY and FYNNEI. J gave up 7 bases and V 6 bases, and 10 bases lay outside the gene matches.

This clone was recorded a few times. The chain uses TRBV7-8 and TRBJ2-5, with a possible D match to TRBD1 (7 bases). The CDR3 covers 13 residues. Trimming took 5 bases from V and 5 from J, leaving 12 bases between them. The germline CDR1 and CDR2 sequences are SGHVS and FQNEAQ. Written as DNA, the CDR3 is TGTGCCAGCAGCGCGTCAGGGGGGGAGACCCAGTACTTC. This translates into CASSASGGETQYF.

There are a few counts of this clone. The chain joins TRBV7-2 to TRBJ1-3, with 7 nucleotides matching TRBD1. The V and J ends lost 3 bases and 0 bases, in that order; junction bases with no gene match: 5. Germline CDR1 is SGHTA and CDR2 is FQGNSA. This CDR3 region has 16 residues. CDR3: CASSLNRQGSGNTIYF. CDR3 coding DNA: TGTGCCAGCAGCTTGAATCGACAGGGCTCTGGAAACACCATATATTTT.

About this clone: The same CDR3 also results from other DNA sequences found in this sample. The chain carries TRBV5-6 and TRBJ2-1, with TRBD2 matching 7 bases. V dropped 1 base and J dropped 4; count of bases not matched to a gene: 5. The germline gives CDR1 SGHDT, CDR2 YYEEEE. The CDR3 totals 15 residues. CDR3 coding DNA: TGTGCCAGCAGCTTGTTCGCGGGGGTGTACAATGAGCAGTTCTTC. This codes for CASSLFAGVYNEQFF.

The chain recombines TRBV4-2 with TRBJ1-6; TRBD1 is a possible D gene (5 bases). Germline CDR1 and CDR2: LGHNA and YNFKEQ. V was cut by 1 base and J by 11 bases, with 18 bases left in between. The CDR3 spans 16 residues. CDR3 nucleotide sequence: TGTGCCAGCAGCCAAGTTGGGGCGGCTTTGCAGGCACCCCTCCACTTT. Translated, it gives CASSQVGAALQAPLHF.

This chain connects TRBV12-5 to TRBJ2-4; 10 bases agree with TRBD2. Germline CDR1 reads LGHNT; CDR2 reads FRNRAP. J lost 0 bases, V lost 6 bases, and 14 bases had no gene match. The CDR3 covers 19 residues. CDR3 nucleotide sequence: TGTGCTAGTGGACCAACTCTAGCGGGGGCGGGCGTAGCCAAAAACATTCAGTACTTC. Amino acids: CASGPTLAGAGVAKNIQYF.

The V gene is TRBV6-1, the J gene TRBJ1-6, with D possibly matching TRBD1 (5 bases). Germline V gene data show CDR1 as MNHNS and CDR2 as SASEGT. This CDR3 region has 13 residues. V lost 6 bases and J lost 8, with 11 bases in between. CDR3 sequence: CASSPPGDSPLHF. CDR3 nucleotides: TGTGCCAGCAGCCCGCCGGGGGATTCACCCCTCCACTTT.

This clone was seen a handful of times. V usage is TRBV4-3 and J usage is TRBJ1-5, with unresolved D. CDR3 length: 14 amino acids. Trimming removed 0 bases at V and 5 bases at J, with 8 bases between. Germline assignment: CDR1 LGHNA and CDR2 YSLEER. The CDR3 reads CASSQDLGDQPQHF. Here the CDR3 DNA reads TGCGCCAGCAGCCAAGATCTCGGGGATCAGCCCCAGCATTTT.

This clone was detected ten times or more. This rearrangement joins TRBV5-6 to TRBJ2-3; possible D gene TRBD1, 6 bases. CDR3 length: 15 residues. Germline V gives CDR1 SGHDT, CDR2 YYEEEE. Trimming cost V 4 bases and J 6 bases, with 18 bases left between them. The CDR3 loop reads CASSRTGSYKDTQYF. The CDR3, as DNA: TGTGCCAGCAGCCGTACAGGGAGTTATAAGGATACGCAGTATTTT. Filled out from reference TRBV5-6 and TRBJ2-3, the complete variable domain reads DAGVTQSPTHLIKTRGQQVTLRCSPKSGHDTVSWYQQALGQGPQFIFQYYEEEERQRGNFPDRFSGHQFPNYSSELNVNALLLGDSALYLCASSRTGSYKDTQYFGPGTRLTVL.

This clone occurred a few times. J is TRBJ2-1 and V is TRBV4-2; 12 nucleotides align to TRBD2. The J segment lost 8 bases and the V segment lost 5 bases, leaving 4 bases of the junction unmatched. The CDR3 consists of 14 residues. The germline gives CDR1 LGHNA, CDR2 YNFKEQ. CDR3 DNA sequence: TGTGCCAGCAGCGACGGACTAGCGGGGTATGAGCAGTTCTTC. Amino acids: CASSDGLAGYEQFF.

This clone has more than one count but fewer than ten. This rearrangement joins TRBV7-9 to TRBJ2-5, with D possibly TRBD1 on 6 matching bases. The V gene lost 5 bases and the J gene lost 5 bases, with 12 bases spanning the gap. Germline loops: CDR1 SEHNR, CDR2 FQNEAQ (reference sequence). This CDR3 comprises 13 residues. The CDR3 protein is CASSQGHWETQYF. The CDR3 coding sequence is TGTGCCAGCAGCCAGGGACATTGGGAGACCCAGTACTTC.

The V gene is TRBV5-1, the J gene TRBJ2-7; 11 nucleotides agree with TRBD1. CDR1 and CDR2 (germline): SGHRS, YFSETQ. J was trimmed by 5 bases and V by 3 bases; bases with no gene match: 4. The CDR3 covers 14 residues. As DNA, the CDR3 is TGCGCCAGCAGCTCCGGACAGGGGGCCGACGAGCAGTACTTC. The encoded protein is CASSSGQGADEQYF.

Ten or more counts support this clone. DNA for the CDR3: TGTGCCAGCAGGACACAGGGAGGGGAGCTGTTTTTT. As protein: CASRTQGGELFF. The genes are TRBV6-6 and TRBJ2-2; D perhaps matches TRBD1 (6 bases). The CDR3 sequence is 12 residues long. The germline V gene has CDR1 MNHNY and CDR2 SVGAGI (reference sequence). The V gene lost 6 bases and the J gene lost 8 bases, with 10 bases spanning the gap.

Worth noting for this clone: It may be a read error: a sequence one base away is much more abundant. The sample contains more than one DNA sequence encoding this CDR3. This rearrangement joins TRBV7-2 to TRBJ2-2; 8 bases agree with TRBD1. CDR1 and CDR2 (germline): SGHTA, FQGNSA. The trim removed 4 bases at V and 1 base at J, leaving 2 bases unmatched. The CDR3 length is 15 residues. CDR3 in DNA: TGTGCCAGCAGCTCGGGACAGGTGAACACCGGGGAGCTGTTTTTT. Its translation: CASSSGQVNTGELFF.

The rearrangement links TRBV11-3 to TRBJ2-3, with 7 bases fitting TRBD1. This CDR3 region has 14 residues. Per germline, CDR1 SGHNT and CDR2 YENEEA. With V trimmed by 4 bases and J by 2 bases, 3 bases remained unmatched. The CDR3 DNA reads TGTGCCAGCAGCTGGGGACAGACCACAGATACGCAGTATTTT. It is translated as CASSWGQTTDTQYF.

V is TRBV30 and J is TRBJ2-3, with D unresolved. The V and J ends lost 2 bases and 2 bases respectively, with 14 bases between them. CDR1 GTSNPN and CDR2 SVGIG come from the germline V gene (reference sequence). The CDR3 has 15 amino acids. The CDR3 is CAWSTTLGVTDTQYF. For the CDR3, the DNA is TGTGCCTGGAGTACTACCTTAGGCGTCACAGATACGCAGTATTTT.

This clone came up a few times. This chain uses TRBV30 with TRBJ2-3; weak D call: TRBD2 (5 bases). This CDR3 region has 12 residues. CDR1 is GTSNPN, CDR2 SVGIG, per germline (reference sequence). V was cut by 5 bases and J by 2 bases, with 8 bases left in between. The chain's CDR3 is CAWGGVTDTQYF. CDR3 nucleotides: TGTGCCTGGGGAGGTGTCACAGATACGCAGTATTTT.

On this clone itself: Other DNA sequences in the sample encode the same CDR3. The gene calls are TRBV27 and TRBJ2-5; a weak D match, TRBD1 (5 bases). The end of the DNA aligns better with TRBJ2-7, so the J call may be wrong. CDR3 size: 13 residues. Germline V gene lookup returns CDR1 MNHEY and CDR2 SMNVEV (reference sequence). The CDR3 loop reads CASSFRDSYEQYF. The CDR3, as DNA: TGTGCCAGCAGTTTCCGTGACAGTTACGAGCAGTACTTC.

This rearrangement joins TRBV18 to TRBJ1-1; D unclear. Germline V gene data show CDR1 as KGHSH and CDR2 as LQKENI. The CDR3 is made up of 16 amino acids. Trimming cost V 1 base and J 7 bases, with 19 bases left between them. CDR3 sequence (DNA): TGTGCCAGCTCACCACGAAGTATGCATCCGAGATTTGAAGCTTTCTTT. It codes for CASSPRSMHPRFEAFF. Full variable domain (rest looked up from reference TRBV18 and TRBJ1-1): NAGVMQNPRHLVRRRGQEARLRCSPMKGHSHVYWYRQLPEEGLKFMVYLQKENIIDESGMPKERFSAEFPKEGPSILRIQQVVRGDSAAYFCASSPRSMHPRFEAFFGQGTRLTVV.

The rearrangement joins TRBV6-5 to TRBJ2-3; D is possibly TRBD2 (6 bases). V was cut by 5 bases and J by 3 bases, with 15 bases left in between. Germline loops: CDR1 MNHEY, CDR2 SVGAGI. The CDR3 spans 15 residues. This CDR3 is CASSLSRAGTDTQYF. DNA of the CDR3: TGTGCCAGCAGTCTCAGTAGGGCGGGAACAGATACGCAGTATTTT.

The CDR3 bases are TGCGCCAGCAGTCAACAGGGTAAGGGACAGCCCCAGCATTTT. This gives the protein CASSQQGKGQPQHF. The chain combines TRBV4-1 with TRBJ1-5; TRBD1 is a possible D gene (6 bases). This CDR3 is built from 14 residues. V was trimmed by 6 bases and J by 7 bases, leaving 16 bases between them. CDR1 and CDR2 from the germline V gene are MGHRA and YSYEKL.

The chain couples TRBV18 to TRBJ1-2, with D perhaps TRBD1 (5 bases). The CDR3 spans 15 residues. Germline CDR1 and CDR2: KGHSH and LQKENI. Trimming shortened V by 0 bases and J by 8 bases, and 16 bases separated the two germline ends. CDR3: CASSPPVAGTPGYTF. The CDR3 region has the DNA TGTGCCAGCTCACCACCGGTAGCAGGGACTCCGGGCTACACCTTC.

The chain recombines TRBV9 with TRBJ1-2; possible D gene TRBD1, 6 bases. Trimming left V 0 bases short and J 4 bases short, with 13 bases between. CDR3 length: 15 residues. The germline CDR1 and CDR2 sequences are SGDLS and YYNGEE. The CDR3 sequence: CASSVDWGRGYGYTF. CDR3 coding DNA: TGTGCCAGCAGCGTAGACTGGGGCAGGGGCTATGGCTACACCTTC. The full variable domain, rest sourced from reference TRBV9 and TRBJ1-2, is DSGVTQTPKHLITATGQRVTLRCSPRSGDLSVYWYQQSLDQGLQFLIQYYNGEERAKGNILERFSAQQFPDLHSELNLSSLELGDSALYFCASSVDWGRGYGYTFGSGTRLTVV.

In this sample, this clone turned up a few times. The chain has TRBV18 and TRBJ2-3; 7 bases agree with TRBD1. Germline CDR1 KGHSH, CDR2 LQKENI. CDR3 size: 16 residues. Trimming took 3 bases from V and 3 from J; bases not matched to a gene: 9. The CDR3 nucleotides read TGTGCCAGCTCACCTCCAACAGGGGTTCAAACAGATACGCAGTATTTT. Amino acids: CASSPPTGVQTDTQYF. The whole variable domain, remainder taken from reference TRBV18 and TRBJ2-3, is NAGVMQNPRHLVRRRGQEARLRCSPMKGHSHVYWYRQLPEEGLKFMVYLQKENIIDESGMPKERFSAEFPKEGPSILRIQQVVRGDSAAYFCASSPPTGVQTDTQYFGPGTRLTVL.

The rearrangement joins TRBV11-2 to TRBJ2-3; 7 bases are a match to TRBD1. The CDR3 contains 14 residues. Germline assignment: CDR1 SGHAT and CDR2 FQNNGV. With 5 bases clipped from V and 1 base from J, the junction kept 3 bases outside the gene matches. The CDR3 DNA is TGTGCCAGCAGCCTGGGACAGCGCACAGATACGCAGTATTTT. Protein sequence: CASSLGQRTDTQYF.

The rearrangement joins TRBV7-9 to TRBJ2-1, with 7 nucleotides matching TRBD2. This CDR3 comprises 19 residues. Trimming cost V 1 base and J 0 bases; bases outside gene matches: 12. Germline V CDR1 and CDR2: SEHNR, FQNEAQ (reference sequence). The CDR3 region is CASSLEKRGLFLSYNEQFF. The CDR3 nucleotides read TGTGCCAGCAGCTTAGAGAAGAGGGGACTATTCCTCTCCTACAATGAGCAGTTCTTC.

In its sample, this clone was seen a few times. The V gene is TRBV19, the J gene TRBJ2-3; 8 bases are a match to TRBD2. This CDR3 has 15 residues. In germline, CDR1 is LNHDA, CDR2 SQIVND (reference sequence). Unmatched junction bases numbered 12, after V lost 10 bases and J lost 3 bases. The CDR3 protein is CATHPQRGLTDTQYF. In nucleotides, the CDR3 is TGTGCCACCCACCCCCAGCGGGGGCTTACAGATACGCAGTATTTT.

Only a few counts were recorded for this clone. The rearrangement joins TRBV11-1 to TRBJ2-1; perhaps TRBD2 as D (6 bases). V lost 4 bases and J lost 2, with 15 bases in between. The germline CDR1 and CDR2 sequences are SGHAT and FQDESV (reference sequence). The CDR3 is made up of 16 amino acids. CDR3 coding DNA: TGTGCCAGCAGCTACGCCTCGGGACTGCCCTACAATGAGCAGTTCTTC. It translates to CASSYASGLPYNEQFF.

This clone was recorded a few times. V usage is TRBV6-1 and J usage is TRBJ1-5; 7 bases are a match to TRBD1. Germline-derived CDR1 and CDR2 are MNHNS and SASEGT. V dropped 4 bases and J dropped 7; count of bases not matched to a gene: 7. The CDR3 extends over 14 amino acids. For the CDR3, the DNA is TGTGCCAGCAGTGGGCGACAGGGCAGCCAGCCCCAGCATTTT. This gives the protein CASSGRQGSQPQHF.